The present T cell receptor (beta chain) was sequenced within a study of T-cell reconstitution after alpha-beta-depleted transplantation in children (dated by TCRdb to 2016 to 2017). Regarding the research as a whole: T-cell immune reconstitution after TCRalphabeta/CD19-depleted allogeneic hematopoietic cell transplantation in children was quantitatively tracked in the study by means of TCR repertoire profiling.

The method behind the library was PCR. Sequencing was performed on an Illumina HiSeq 2500. TCR library preparation used molecular barcoding, with unique molecular identifiers applied to normalize quantification of the TCRbeta repertoire. TCRdb itself trimmed the public reads at Q25 with fastp, ran MiXCR and retained productive beta chains. Each entry is one CDR3 protein sequence, shown with its most common DNA and genes. The sample has about 610,000 distinct CDR3 sequences on record, about 10% of them singletons. The ten largest account for less than 4.5% of the sample. V drops 5 bases and J drops 0 bases, leaving 8 bases in between. CDR3 length: 15 amino acids, cysteine to phenylalanine. The read is trimmed to its CDR3 DNA, 45 bases read in frame from base 1. The germline V gene (reference sequence) yields SEHNR for CDR1 and FQNEAQ for CDR2. In its sample, this clonotype was seen many times. What this receptor recognizes is not known. Base qualities are not at hand, and no much larger clone is one base apart.

The sequencing here drew on PBMCs from the stem cell graft donor, taken from the stem cell graft. The TCR sequence derives from a human donor who donated a stem cell graft to a child with acute myeloid leukemia. The chain was built from TRBV7-9 and TRBJ2-6, with the D gene call left open. The CDR3 region reads CASSPVTSGANVLTF. The nucleotide sequence reads TGTGCCAGCAGCCCCGTTACCTCTGGGGCCAACGTCCTGACTTTC.